These 29 T cell receptor beta chains were sequenced from one sample in a study of blood T cells in healthy people across ages. Next came a second PCR, run for about 6 to 12 cycles, which used a sample-barcoded 5' primer along with a J-beta primer mix. MiXCR, run by TCRdb on the 5' RACE reads, gives a single entry per CDR3 protein. Of about 640,000 distinct CDR3 sequences listed, 45% to 65% were seen once; the top ten hold approximately 40%. The sequencing sample was made of blood. These receptors all come from a man aged 60 to 69 in good health.

The chain has TRBV6-2 or TRBV6-3 and TRBJ2-1; perhaps TRBD1 as D (6 bases). The CDR3 has 17 amino acids. Germline CDR1 and CDR2: MNHEY and SVGEGT. Trimming shortened V by 7 bases and J by 8 bases, and 27 bases separated the two germline ends. CDR3: CASTALPGQQVGDEQFF. CDR3 DNA: TGTGCCAGCACCGCCCTTCCCGGACAGCAGGTCGGGGATGAGCAGTTCTTC.

The table lists this clonotype with a few counts. The CDR3 sequence: CSVEGWGQGLADTQYF. CDR3 in DNA: TGCAGCGTTGAAGGCTGGGGACAGGGATTGGCAGATACGCAGTATTTT. The chain carries TRBV29-1 and TRBJ2-3; 9 bases line up with TRBD1. The junction had 9 bases not matched to a gene; V was cut back by 1 base and J by 4 bases. CDR3 length: 16 amino acids. CDR1 is SQVTM and CDR2 is ANQGSEA in the germline V gene.

This sequence joins TRBV3-1 and TRBJ2-7, with D perhaps TRBD1 (6 bases). The DNA end is a closer match to TRBJ2-5, so the J assignment may be wrong. The CDR3 covers 15 residues. Germline values: CDR1 LGHDT, CDR2 YNNKEL (reference sequence). The CDR3 reads CASSPIRGGPSTQYF. CDR3 bases: TGTGCCAGCAGCCCCATCAGGGGCGGCCCATCGACCCAGTACTTC.

In its sample, this clonotype was seen a few times. The chain combines TRBV6-2 or TRBV6-3 with TRBJ2-7; 9 positions agree with TRBD1. Germline-derived CDR1 and CDR2 are MNHEY and SVGEGT. The CDR3 runs 15 residues. V lost 6 bases, J lost 1 base, and 7 bases stayed unmatched. CDR3 sequence: CASRRAGTGSYEQYF. The DNA for the CDR3 is TGTGCCAGCAGACGAGCCGGGACAGGGTCCTACGAGCAGTACTTC.

As for this clonotype: A read error is possible here, since a much larger clone lies one base away. V is TRBV7-8 and J is TRBJ2-5, with D possibly called TRBD1 or TRBD2 (5 bases each). This CDR3 comprises 15 residues. Germline V gene data show CDR1 as SGHVS and CDR2 as FQNEAQ. The CDR3 DNA is TGTGCCAGAAGCTCTTCGATTCCTGGGGGAGAGACCCAGTACTTC. This gives the protein CARSSSIPGGETQYF.

V is TRBV7-9 and J is TRBJ2-4; TRBD1 matches 8 bases. The DNA end lines up better with TRBJ2-7; the J call may be wrong. CDR1 and CDR2 from the germline V gene are SEHNR and FQNEAQ (reference sequence). The CDR3 consists of 16 residues. This chain's CDR3 is CASSAGPGTGSYEQYF. CDR3 nucleotides: TGTGCCAGCAGCGCTGGGCCGGGGACAGGATCCTACGAGCAGTACTTC.

The chain joins TRBV7-8 to TRBJ2-2; D gene uncertain. V lost 0 bases to trimming and J lost 5 bases, with 10 bases between them. From germline, CDR1 is SGHVS and CDR2 FQNEAQ. This CDR3 has 15 residues. The CDR3 DNA sequence: TGTGCCAGCAGCTTAGCCGCGAGTAGAACCGGGGAGCTGTTTTTT. Its protein is CASSLAASRTGELFF. Full variable domain (outside the CDR3, taken from reference TRBV7-8 and TRBJ2-2): GAGVSQSPRYKVAKRGQDVALRCDPISGHVSLFWYQQALGQGPEFLTYFQNEAQLDKSGLPSDRFFAERPEGSVSTLKIQRTQQEDSAVYLCASSLAASRTGELFFGEGSRLTVL.

Many counts were recorded for this clonotype. V usage is TRBV20-1 and J usage is TRBJ2-7; D is ambiguous. This CDR3 has 11 amino acids. The V and J ends lost 0 bases and 4 bases respectively, with 4 bases between them. The germline gives CDR1 DFQATT, CDR2 SNEGSKA (reference sequence). The CDR3 nucleotides are TGCAGTGCTAGAGACGAATACGAGCAGTACTTC. This gives the protein CSARDEYEQYF.

This clonotype appeared many times. A single base separates this from a much larger clone, so it may be a read error. The chain couples TRBV4-1 to TRBJ2-1; the match to TRBD1 covers 8 bases. The end of the DNA aligns better with TRBJ2-7, so the J call may be wrong. There are 18 residues in the CDR3. From germline, CDR1 is MGHRA and CDR2 YSYEKL. The CDR3 loop reads CASSQDFAGGITYNEQYF. As DNA, the CDR3 is TGCGCCAGCAGCCAAGATTTCGCAGGGGGCATCACCTACAATGAGCAGTACTTC.

This clonotype turned up a few times. The chain combines TRBV9 with TRBJ2-5; D is undetermined. The CDR3 loop spans 12 amino acids. V lost 0 bases, J lost 7 bases, and 7 bases lay in between. The germline gives CDR1 SGDLS, CDR2 YYNGEE. In DNA form, the CDR3 reads TGTGCCAGCAGCGTAGACGCCGGGACCCAGTACTTC. Amino acid sequence: CASSVDAGTQYF.

For this clonotype: One end of the junction fails to match germline, which may point to a read error. The rearrangement links TRBV7-9 to TRBJ2-6; weak D call: TRBD1 (5 bases). Germline lookup yields CDR1 SEHNR and CDR2 FQNEAQ (reference sequence). The CDR3 has 14 amino acids. This chain's CDR3 is CASSRDSGADVLTF. The DNA of the CDR3 is TGTGCCAGCAGCCGAGACTCTGGGGCCGACGTCCTGACTTTC.

This clonotype was recorded at least ten times. J is TRBJ1-2 and V is TRBV3-1; TRBD1 matches 8 bases. The J segment lost 4 bases and the V segment lost 7 bases, leaving 14 bases of the junction unmatched. Germline CDR1 is LGHDT and CDR2 is YNNKEL (reference sequence). This CDR3 has 16 residues. The CDR3 spells CASNSRDRSQGYGYTF. In nucleotides, the CDR3 is TGTGCCAGCAATTCCAGGGACAGGTCCCAAGGCTATGGCTACACCTTC.

CDR3 sequence: CASSSREGGNTEAFF. CDR3 sequence (DNA): TGCGCCAGCAGCAGCAGAGAGGGCGGGAACACTGAAGCTTTCTTT. The chain is built from TRBV4-1 and TRBJ1-1; D not certain. The CDR3 extends over 15 amino acids. CDR1 MGHRA and CDR2 YSYEKL come from the germline V gene. Deletions cut 5 bases from V and 1 base from J, with 14 bases between.

The chain recombines TRBV6-5 with TRBJ2-3, with 12 bases fitting TRBD2. The CDR3 extends over 18 amino acids. Germline CDR1 MNHEY, CDR2 SVGAGI. After removal of 2 bases from V and 2 bases from J, the junction contained 8 bases not matched to a gene. The CDR3: CASSYDRTSGDDTDTQYF. CDR3 DNA: TGTGCCAGCAGTTACGACCGGACTAGCGGGGACGACACAGATACGCAGTATTTT.

Worth noting for this clonotype: Its ends do not fully match the called genes, so a read error is possible. The rearrangement uses TRBV6-2 or TRBV6-3 and TRBJ2-1, with 11 nucleotides matching TRBD2. The CDR3 is made up of 16 amino acids. Germline V lookup: CDR1 MNHEY, CDR2 SVGEGT. CDR3: CAGSYRASGGPGEQFF. The DNA of the CDR3 is TGTGCCGGCAGTTACCGTGCTAGCGGGGGGCCTGGGGAGCAGTTCTTC.

The gene calls are TRBV29-1 and TRBJ1-2; perhaps TRBD1 as D (6 bases). Germline CDR1 reads SQVTM; CDR2 reads ANQGSEA. V was cut by 4 bases and J by 3 bases, with 9 bases left in between. This CDR3 has 12 residues. The CDR3 region has the DNA TGCAGCGTTGTGGGGGCTGACTATGGCTACACCTTC. Encoded protein: CSVVGADYGYTF.

Details on this clonotype: The junction differs from germline at one of its ends, possibly a read error. This rearrangement joins TRBV11-2 to TRBJ2-3; D may be TRBD2 (6 bases). From germline, CDR1 is SGHAT and CDR2 FQNNGV. CDR3 length equals 16 residues. The CDR3 coding sequence is TGTGCCTGCAGCTTAGCCAGCGGCGGGGGCACAGATACGCAGTATTTT. The encoded protein is CACSLASGGGTDTQYF.

The count of this clonotype is one. The CDR3 protein is CASSSRLDTQYF. In DNA form, the CDR3 reads TGTGCCAGCAGCTCCCGACTAGATACGCAGTATTTT. J is TRBJ2-3 and V is TRBV11-2; D not resolved. Germline lookup yields CDR1 SGHAT and CDR2 FQNNGV. Trimming shortened V by 4 bases and J by 5 bases, and 7 bases separated the two germline ends. The CDR3 runs to 12 residues.

This clonotype was picked up a small number of times. This rearrangement joins TRBV9 to TRBJ2-5, with D possibly TRBD1 on 6 matching bases. The germline V gene encodes CDR1 SGDLS and CDR2 YYNGEE. Trimming shortened V by 0 bases and J by 4 bases, and 7 bases separated the two germline ends. There are 13 residues in the CDR3. CDR3 residues: CASSVDRAETQYF. CDR3 nucleotide sequence: TGTGCCAGCAGCGTAGACAGGGCAGAGACCCAGTACTTC.

The table lists this clonotype with a few counts. This chain links TRBV20-1 with TRBJ2-5; 8 nucleotides match TRBD2. V dropped 3 bases and J dropped 6; count of bases not matched to a gene: 12. Germline CDR1 DFQATT, CDR2 SNEGSKA (reference sequence). The length of the CDR3 is 15 residues. The CDR3: CSASPSGLAGKTQYF. DNA of the CDR3: TGCAGTGCTAGCCCCTCTGGACTAGCCGGGAAGACCCAGTACTTC.

This clonotype was observed a handful of times. V is TRBV6-5 and J is TRBJ2-3; 9 bases align to TRBD2. The CDR3 consists of 19 residues. The ends lost 2 bases at V and 4 bases at J; junction bases unmatched: 16. Germline loops: CDR1 MNHEY, CDR2 SVGAGI. CDR3 loop: CASSYTAPGSGGVPDTQYF. In DNA form, the CDR3 reads TGTGCCAGCAGTTACACCGCCCCGGGTAGCGGGGGCGTTCCAGATACGCAGTATTTT.

The chain employs TRBV4-1 and TRBJ1-2, with TRBD1 as a possible D gene (5 bases). Trimming removed 1 base from V and 0 bases from J, with 12 bases in between. Germline CDR1 is MGHRA and CDR2 is YSYEKL. This CDR3 has 16 residues. The CDR3 DNA is TGCGCCAGCAGCCAAGGACAGTTACAAGCTAACTATGGCTACACCTTC. It specifies CASSQGQLQANYGYTF.

This clonotype was counted a few times. The chain has TRBV2 and TRBJ2-3; D is unclear. CDR3 length equals 10 residues. Per germline, CDR1 SNHLY and CDR2 FYNNEI. Trimming removed 8 bases at V and 4 bases at J, with 4 bases between. CDR3 coding DNA: TGTGCCAGCGAGCCAGATACGCAGTATTTT. Its protein product is CASEPDTQYF.

This chain uses TRBV7-2 with TRBJ2-1; D remains ambiguous. The CDR3 is 14 residues long. V gave up 0 bases and J gave up 8 bases, with 11 bases separating them. CDR1 and CDR2 from the germline V gene are SGHTA and FQGNSA. CDR3 coding DNA: TGTGCCAGCAGCTTAGCGCCGTCCAGCGATGAGCAGTTCTTC. Its translation is CASSLAPSSDEQFF.

V usage is TRBV7-2 and J usage is TRBJ2-5, with TRBD2 matching 11 bases. The germline V gene encodes CDR1 SGHTA and CDR2 FQGNSA. This CDR3 comprises 15 residues. J was trimmed by 5 bases and V by 5 bases; bases with no gene match: 7. In nucleotides, the CDR3 is TGTGCCAGCAGCCGTAGCGGGGGGGAAGGGGAGACCCAGTACTTC. This encodes CASSRSGGEGETQYF.

CDR3 DNA sequence: TGCAGCGCACGGCAGGGACTACGTCCCCAAGAGACCCAGTACTTC. Translated: CSARQGLRPQETQYF. The chain employs TRBV29-1 and TRBJ2-5; 7 bases agree with TRBD2. With V trimmed by 7 bases and J by 1 base, 12 bases remained unmatched. The germline V gene encodes CDR1 SQVTM and CDR2 ANQGSEA. The CDR3 length is 15 residues.

This chain connects TRBV10-1 to TRBJ2-5; possibly TRBD1 for D (6 bases). The J call may be faulty, since TRBJ2-7 better matches the DNA end. Germline-derived CDR1 and CDR2 are WNHNN and SYGVQD (reference sequence). The CDR3 covers 14 residues. The CDR3 protein is CASSSGAPTYEQYF. Here the CDR3 DNA reads TGCGCCAGCAGTTCAGGGGCCCCAACCTACGAGCAGTACTTC.

V is TRBV7-9 and J is TRBJ1-4; perhaps TRBD1 as D (5 bases). The germline CDR1 and CDR2 sequences are SEHNR and FQNEAQ (reference sequence). Trimming took 5 bases from V and 0 from J, leaving 7 bases between them. CDR3 length: 14 residues. The CDR3 DNA reads TGTGCCAGCAGCCCAGGGTCAACTAATGAAAAACTGTTTTTT. Its translation is CASSPGSTNEKLFF. The full variable domain, with the rest looked up from reference TRBV7-9 and TRBJ1-4, is DTGVSQNPRHKITKRGQNVTFRCDPISEHNRLYWYRQTLGQGPEFLTYFQNEAQLEKSRLLSDRFSAERPKGSFSTLEIQRTEQGDSAMYLCASSPGSTNEKLFFGSGTQLSVL.

This clonotype was recorded a few times. This chain connects TRBV5-1 to TRBJ2-6; D is uncertain. Looked up from germline, CDR1 is SGHRS and CDR2 is YFSETQ. This CDR3 spans 14 amino acids. Trimming left V 1 base short and J 2 bases short, with 4 bases between. CDR3 sequence (DNA): TGCGCCAGCAGCTTGATGGCTGGGGCCAACGTCCTGACTTTC. Translation: CASSLMAGANVLTF.